The 19 T cell receptor beta chains below all came from one sample that was sequenced in a study of cytomegalovirus exposure and HLA in healthy donors. The PCR employed 60 Vbeta primers together with 13 Jbeta primers. The method was immunoSEQ multiplex PCR; TCRdb's version includes in-frame clones alone and lacks a portion of them. The table shows about 89,000 clones, with over 75% occurring only once. The sequencing sample was made of PBMCs. These receptors all come from a female donor in good health and CMV-seropositive.

The chain links TRBV5-6 to TRBJ1-3; D remains ambiguous. Trimming left V 4 bases short and J 1 base short, with 9 bases between. CDR1 and CDR2 from the germline V gene are SGHDT and YYEEEE. The length of the CDR3 is 14 residues. The CDR3 sequence: CASSQGGSGNTIYF. The CDR3 DNA reads as TGTGCCAGCAGCCAAGGAGGATCTGGAAACACCATATATTTT. Full variable domain (outside the CDR3, taken from reference TRBV5-6 and TRBJ1-3): DAGVTQSPTHLIKTRGQQVTLRCSPKSGHDTVSWYQQALGQGPQFIFQYYEEEERQRGNFPDRFSGHQFPNYSSELNVNALLLGDSALYLCASSQGGSGNTIYFGEGSWLTVV.

This chain connects TRBV7-9 to TRBJ2-1; 10 bases map to TRBD2. This CDR3 region has 16 residues. CDR1 and CDR2 (germline): SEHNR, FQNEAQ (reference sequence). The V segment lost 5 bases and the J segment 0 bases; nucleotides outside the gene matches: 4. DNA of the CDR3: TGTGCCAGCAGCCCCCCTAGCGGGAGCTCCTACAATGAGCAGTTCTTC. Its translation: CASSPPSGSSYNEQFF. The whole variable domain, remainder taken from reference TRBV7-9 and TRBJ2-1, is DTGVSQNPRHKITKRGQNVTFRCDPISEHNRLYWYRQTLGQGPEFLTYFQNEAQLEKSRLLSDRFSAERPKGSFSTLEIQRTEQGDSAMYLCASSPPSGSSYNEQFFGPGTRLTVL.

This chain connects TRBV5-1 to TRBJ1-1, with D possibly being TRBD1 (6 bases). Germline CDR1 and CDR2: SGHRS and YFSETQ. This CDR3 region has 14 residues. V lost 1 base and J lost 1, with 8 bases in between. CDR3 DNA: TGCGCCAGCAGCTTGCTCAGGGGGAACACTGAAGCTTTCTTT. The encoded protein is CASSLLRGNTEAFF. Together with reference TRBV5-1 and TRBJ1-1, the CDR3 gives the full variable domain: KAGVTQTPRYLIKTRGQQVTLSCSPISGHRSVSWYQQTPGQGLQFLFEYFSETQRNKGNFPGRFSGRQFSNSRSEMNVSTLELGDSALYLCASSLLRGNTEAFFGQGTRLTVV.

As concerns this clone: An end of the junction does not agree with germline; a read error may underlie this. The chain combines TRBV6-4 with TRBJ1-6, with D possibly TRBD1 on 5 matching bases. The length of the CDR3 is 14 residues. The germline gives CDR1 MRHNA, CDR2 SNTAGT. The CDR3 sequence: CASSDLPGNSPPHF. The DNA of the CDR3 is TGTGCCAGCAGTGACTTACCAGGGAATTCACCCCCCCACTTT.

The chain has TRBV7-9 and TRBJ1-1; no firm D call. The CDR3 consists of 12 residues. CDR1 and CDR2 (germline): SEHNR, FQNEAQ (reference sequence). V was trimmed by 6 bases and J by 1 base, leaving 6 bases between them. The CDR3 loop reads CASRPRNTEAFF. As DNA, the CDR3 is TGTGCCAGCAGACCCAGGAACACTGAAGCTTTCTTT.

This clone was observed a single time. The V and J genes are TRBV25-1 and TRBJ1-4; no clear D gene. The germline gives CDR1 MGHDK, CDR2 SYGVNS. CDR3 length equals 14 residues. Between the trimmed V and J ends, which lost 1 base and 7 bases, there was a span of 10 bases. In DNA form, the CDR3 reads TGTGCCAGCAGTGAATTTCGTACAGTTGAAAAACTGTTTTTT. Translation: CASSEFRTVEKLFF.

The gene calls are TRBV11-2 and TRBJ2-3; 7 bases are shared with TRBD2. Germline V gene sequence: CDR1 SGHAT, CDR2 FQNNGV. CDR3 length: 15 amino acids. The junction had 8 bases not matched to a gene; V was cut back by 4 bases and J by 4 bases. The CDR3, as DNA: TGTGCCAGCAGCTCTCCGATAGCGGGCTCAGATACGCAGTATTTT. Translation gives CASSSPIAGSDTQYF.

This clone appeared a few times. The chain uses TRBV4-1 and TRBJ2-2; tentative D call: TRBD1 (6 bases). V shed 2 bases and J shed 6 bases, with 13 bases lying between them. Germline CDR1 is MGHRA and CDR2 is YSYEKL. This CDR3 region has 15 residues. DNA for the CDR3: TGCGCCAGCAGCCAAACAGGGAGTAAATCCGGGGAGCTGTTTTTT. Its translation: CASSQTGSKSGELFF.

A single count supports this clone. The chain uses TRBV28 and TRBJ2-3, with no clear D. From germline, CDR1 is MDHEN and CDR2 SYDVKM. The CDR3 has 13 amino acids. Deletions cut 7 bases from V and 1 base from J, with 9 bases between. This CDR3 reads CASNPGRTDTQYF. In nucleotides, the CDR3 is TGTGCCAGCAACCCGGGTCGCACAGATACGCAGTATTTT.

This clone was observed a handful of times. The chain carries TRBV9 and TRBJ1-1; no clear D. Trimming pared 1 base from V and 1 base from J, leaving 5 bases between. Germline CDR1 SGDLS, CDR2 YYNGEE. The CDR3 runs 13 residues. CDR3 region: CASSVTGNTEAFF. In nucleotides, the CDR3 is TGTGCCAGCAGCGTAACGGGGAACACTGAAGCTTTCTTT. Full variable domain (rest looked up from reference TRBV9 and TRBJ1-1): DSGVTQTPKHLITATGQRVTLRCSPRSGDLSVYWYQQSLDQGLQFLIQYYNGEERAKGNILERFSAQQFPDLHSELNLSSLELGDSALYFCASSVTGNTEAFFGQGTRLTVV.

This sequence joins TRBV13 and TRBJ2-5, with D hard to call. Trimming removed 5 bases from V and 2 bases from J, with 15 bases in between. CDR3 length: 15 amino acids. In germline, CDR1 is PRHDT, CDR2 FYEKMQ (reference sequence). The CDR3 sequence is CASSRTTRPQETQYF. CDR3 DNA: TGTGCCAGCAGCCGTACGACTCGACCACAAGAGACCCAGTACTTC.

The count of this clone is one. The chain links TRBV2 to TRBJ1-2; a possible D gene is TRBD1 (6 bases). The V end was cut by 8 bases, the J end by 13 bases, with 14 bases between. Per the germline V gene, CDR1 is SNHLY and CDR2 is FYNNEI. CDR3 size: 10 residues. This chain's CDR3 is CASPGQPSTF. DNA of the CDR3: TGTGCCAGCCCCGGACAGCCAAGCACCTTC. The whole variable domain, remainder taken from reference TRBV2 and TRBJ1-2, is EPEVTQTPSHQVTQMGQEVILRCVPISNHLYFYWYRQILGQKVEFLVSFYNNEISEKSEIFDDQFSVERPDGSNFTLKIRSTKLEDSAMYFCASPGQPSTFGSGTRLTVV.

The CDR3 loop reads CASSGQGANTIYF. CDR3 in DNA: TGTGCCAGCAGTGGACAGGGGGCAAACACCATATATTTT. The chain joins TRBV6-5 to TRBJ1-3; 11 nucleotides line up with TRBD1. Germline CDR1 MNHEY, CDR2 SVGAGI. The CDR3 sequence is 13 residues long. V was clipped by 5 bases and J by 6 bases; unmatched bases: 0.

This rearrangement joins TRBV5-1 to TRBJ2-5; D is unclear. Germline loops: CDR1 SGHRS, CDR2 YFSETQ. This CDR3 comprises 13 residues. V was clipped by 4 bases and J by 2 bases, with 9 bases between them. Written as DNA, the CDR3 is TGCGCCAGCAGCGTCCTGAGGCAAGAGACCCAGTACTTC. Encoded protein: CASSVLRQETQYF.

The chain uses TRBV10-2 and TRBJ1-1; D is uncertain. Germline loops: CDR1 WSHSY, CDR2 SAAADI. The CDR3 runs to 16 residues. Trimming pared 6 bases from V and 1 base from J, leaving 18 bases between. The CDR3 bases are TGCGCCAGCAGCGACAAGTCAGAACTCCCGAACACTGAAGCTTTCTTT. Amino acid sequence: CASSDKSELPNTEAFF.

This rearrangement joins TRBV6-5 to TRBJ2-2; perhaps TRBD1 as D (5 bases). V dropped 3 bases and J dropped 3 bases, with 11 bases sitting between them. The CDR3 is 15 amino acids. From germline, CDR1 is MNHEY and CDR2 SVGAGI. The CDR3 loop is CASSYSTDYTGELFF. The CDR3 DNA reads TGTGCCAGCAGTTATTCGACAGACTACACCGGGGAGCTGTTTTTT.

There are a few counts of this clone. The chain recombines TRBV27 with TRBJ1-1, with D possibly being TRBD1 (6 bases). Per the germline V gene, CDR1 is MNHEY and CDR2 is SMNVEV (reference sequence). Trimming left V 8 bases short and J 4 bases short, with 14 bases between. The CDR3 covers 13 residues. As DNA, the CDR3 is TGTGCCAGCTCCAGGGGCCCGGGCACTGAAGCTTTCTTT. As protein: CASSRGPGTEAFF.

This chain connects TRBV5-6 to TRBJ2-3, with TRBD1 matching over 7 bases. CDR3 size: 15 residues. Germline V gene sequence: CDR1 SGHDT, CDR2 YYEEEE. V dropped 0 bases and J dropped 1; count of bases not matched to a gene: 2. In DNA form, the CDR3 reads TGTGCCAGCAGCTTGGTTCAGGGGGGCACAGATACGCAGTATTTT. Amino acid sequence: CASSLVQGGTDTQYF. The whole variable domain, filled in from reference TRBV5-6 and TRBJ2-3, reads DAGVTQSPTHLIKTRGQQVTLRCSPKSGHDTVSWYQQALGQGPQFIFQYYEEEERQRGNFPDRFSGHQFPNYSSELNVNALLLGDSALYLCASSLVQGGTDTQYFGPGTRLTVL.

The V call is TRBV11-2, the J call TRBJ1-1; D is unclear. This CDR3 has 14 amino acids. Germline V gene data show CDR1 as SGHAT and CDR2 as FQNNGV. The V gene lost 5 bases and the J gene lost 7 bases, with 17 bases spanning the gap. In nucleotides, the CDR3 is TGTGCCAGCAGCCCGATTGTGTCGACGGGTGAAGCTTTCTTT. Protein product: CASSPIVSTGEAFF. Full variable domain (rest looked up from reference TRBV11-2 and TRBJ1-1): EAGVAQSPRYKIIEKRQSVAFWCNPISGHATLYWYQQILGQGPKLLIQFQNNGVVDDSQLPKDRFSAERLKGVDSTLKIQPAKLEDSAVYLCASSPIVSTGEAFFGQGTRLTVV.